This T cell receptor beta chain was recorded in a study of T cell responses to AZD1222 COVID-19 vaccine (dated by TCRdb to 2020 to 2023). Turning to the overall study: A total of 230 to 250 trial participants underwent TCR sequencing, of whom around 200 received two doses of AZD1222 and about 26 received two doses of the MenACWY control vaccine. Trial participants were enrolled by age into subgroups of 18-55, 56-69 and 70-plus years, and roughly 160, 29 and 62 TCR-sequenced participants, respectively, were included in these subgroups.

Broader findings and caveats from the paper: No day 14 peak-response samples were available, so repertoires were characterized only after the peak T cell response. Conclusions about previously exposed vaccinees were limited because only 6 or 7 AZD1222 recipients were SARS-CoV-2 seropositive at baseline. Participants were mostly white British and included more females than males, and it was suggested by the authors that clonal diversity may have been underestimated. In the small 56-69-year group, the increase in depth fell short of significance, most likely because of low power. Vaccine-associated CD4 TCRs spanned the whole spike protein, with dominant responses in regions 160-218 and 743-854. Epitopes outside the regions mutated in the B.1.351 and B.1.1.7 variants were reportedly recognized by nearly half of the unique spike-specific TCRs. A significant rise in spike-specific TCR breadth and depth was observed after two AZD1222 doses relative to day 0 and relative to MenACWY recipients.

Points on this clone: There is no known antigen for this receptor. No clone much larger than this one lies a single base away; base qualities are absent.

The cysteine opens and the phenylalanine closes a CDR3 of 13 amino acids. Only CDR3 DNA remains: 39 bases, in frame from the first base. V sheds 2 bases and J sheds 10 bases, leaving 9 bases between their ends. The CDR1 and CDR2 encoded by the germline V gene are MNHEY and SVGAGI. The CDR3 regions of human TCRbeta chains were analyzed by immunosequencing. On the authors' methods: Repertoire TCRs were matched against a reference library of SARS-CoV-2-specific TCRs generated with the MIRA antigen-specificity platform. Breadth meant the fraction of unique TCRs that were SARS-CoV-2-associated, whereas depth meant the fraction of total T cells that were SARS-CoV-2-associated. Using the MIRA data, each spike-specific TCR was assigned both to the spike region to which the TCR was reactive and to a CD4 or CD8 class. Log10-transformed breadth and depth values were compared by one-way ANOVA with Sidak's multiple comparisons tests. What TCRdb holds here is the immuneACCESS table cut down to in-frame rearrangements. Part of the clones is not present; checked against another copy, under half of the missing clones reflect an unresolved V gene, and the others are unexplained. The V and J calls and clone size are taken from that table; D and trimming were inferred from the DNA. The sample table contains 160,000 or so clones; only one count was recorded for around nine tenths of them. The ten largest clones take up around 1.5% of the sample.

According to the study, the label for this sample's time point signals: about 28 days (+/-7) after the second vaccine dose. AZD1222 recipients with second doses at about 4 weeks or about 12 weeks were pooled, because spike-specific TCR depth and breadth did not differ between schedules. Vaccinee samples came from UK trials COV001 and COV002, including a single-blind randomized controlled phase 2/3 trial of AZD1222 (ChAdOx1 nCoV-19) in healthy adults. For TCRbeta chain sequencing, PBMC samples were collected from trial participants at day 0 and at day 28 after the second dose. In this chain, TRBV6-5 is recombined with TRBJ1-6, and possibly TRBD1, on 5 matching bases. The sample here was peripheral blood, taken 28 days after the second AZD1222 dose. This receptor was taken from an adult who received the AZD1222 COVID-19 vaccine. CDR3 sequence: CASSYLGTSPLHF. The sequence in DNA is TGTGCCAGCAGTTACCTAGGGACCTCACCCCTCCACTTT.